These T cell receptor beta chains were read from a single sample in a study of T cell responses to AZD1222 COVID-19 vaccine. Using immunoSEQ multiplex PCR, the repertoire was profiled, and TCRdb retains in-frame clones only, with some absent. This sample carries 95,000 or so clones, 85% to 90% of them seen once, and the ten largest clones take roughly 4%. Sequencing was performed on peripheral blood, taken on day 0 of AZD1222 vaccination. Receptors originate from an adult in good health. The CDR3 runs from the conserved cysteine through the conserved F or W. A D gene is named only where the DNA matches it firmly. Part of the rows lack a size; the others show once, few, many or a class for expanded clones.

d_call clone_size j_call v_call cdr3_aa cdr3_nt
NA NA TRBJ1-1 TRBV10-1 CASCDGKWCTEAFF TGCGCCAGCTGCGACGGGAAGTGGTGCACTGAAGCTTTCTTT
NA NA TRBJ1-5 TRBV15 CATSREGGQGQPQHF TGTGCCACCAGCAGAGAAGGCGGTCAAGGGCAGCCCCAGCATTTT
NA NA TRBJ2-1 TRBV5-1 CASSLVDGEQFF TGCGCCAGCAGCTTGGTTGACGGTGAGCAGTTCTTC
NA NA TRBJ1-2 TRBV4-3 CASSQGLDGTNGYTF TGCGCCAGCAGCCAGGGCCTCGACGGGACAAATGGCTACACCTTC
TRBD2 NA TRBJ2-2 TRBV4-1 CASSQDPASGGLNTGELFF TGCGCCAGCAGCCAAGATCCGGCTAGCGGGGGACTTAACACCGGGGAGCTGTTTTTT
NA NA TRBJ1-2 TRBV30 CAWSDDRLGYGYTF TGTGCCTGGAGTGATGATAGGCTAGGCTATGGCTACACCTTC
TRBD1 NA TRBJ2-7 TRBV4-3 CASSQRQGYEQYF TGCGCCAGCAGCCAGAGACAGGGCTACGAGCAGTACTTC
NA NA TRBJ1-5 TRBV7-2 CASSPPGEPQPQHF TGTGCCAGCAGCCCCCCTGGGGAGCCACAGCCCCAGCATTTT
NA NA TRBJ1-6 TRBV14 CASSQGYSNSPLHF TGTGCCAGCAGCCAAGGTTACAGCAATTCACCCCTCCACTTT
TRBD1 NA TRBJ2-6 TRBV6-2/TRBV6-3 CASSITGAGANVLTF TGTGCCAGCAGTATCACAGGGGCTGGGGCCAACGTCCTGACTTTC
NA NA TRBJ1-1 TRBV11-2 CASSLDFEEAFF TGTGCCAGCAGCTTAGATTTCGAGGAAGCTTTCTTT
TRBD1 NA TRBJ1-1 TRBV30 CAGKTGVEAFF TGTGCCGGAAAAACAGGGGTTGAAGCTTTCTTT
NA NA TRBJ2-1 TRBV30 CAYRLDPTYNEQFF TGTGCCTACCGTCTGGATCCGACCTACAATGAGCAGTTCTTC
TRBD1 NA TRBJ1-1 TRBV5-5 CASSHPDRVAEAFF TGTGCCAGCAGCCATCCCGACAGGGTGGCTGAAGCTTTCTTT
TRBD1 NA TRBJ2-3 TRBV11-3 CASSARAGTGGSDTQYF TGTGCCAGCAGCGCCCGAGCCGGGACAGGAGGTTCAGATACGCAGTATTTT
TRBD2 NA TRBJ2-3 TRBV6-4 CASSVTSGGSTDTQYF TGTGCCAGCAGCGTGACTAGCGGGGGGTCCACAGATACGCAGTATTTT
TRBD1 NA TRBJ1-5 TRBV7-9 CASSLGDRGTQPQHF TGTGCCAGCAGCTTAGGGGACAGGGGGACTCAGCCCCAGCATTTT
TRBD1 NA TRBJ2-1 TRBV7-9 CASSLVGGQSYNEQFF TGTGCCAGCAGCTTAGTAGGGGGCCAATCCTACAATGAGCAGTTCTTC
NA NA TRBJ2-7 TRBV5-8 CASSPEGGPNSYEQYF TGTGCCAGCAGCCCGGAGGGGGGGCCCAACTCCTACGAGCAGTACTTC
NA NA TRBJ1-4 TRBV2 CASSREEKLFF TGTGCCAGCAGTAGGGAGGAAAAACTGTTTTTT
NA NA TRBJ1-1 TRBV9 CASSVVQGLGTEAFF TGTGCCAGCAGCGTAGTGCAGGGGCTTGGCACTGAAGCTTTCTTT
NA once TRBJ2-6 TRBV6-4 CASSDRAGSGANVLTF TGTGCCAGCAGTGACAGGGCAGGTTCTGGGGCCAACGTCCTGACTTTC
NA NA TRBJ1-6 TRBV19 CASRQVDNSPLHF TGTGCCAGCCGACAGGTCGATAATTCACCCCTCCACTTT
NA NA TRBJ2-3 TRBV11-2 CASSQPSGGNTQYF TGTGCCAGCAGCCAACCCAGTGGTGGAAATACGCAGTATTTT
TRBD2 NA TRBJ2-2 TRBV7-2 CASSQELAGGVRELFF TGTGCCAGCAGCCAAGAGTTAGCGGGGGGGGTTAGGGAGCTGTTTTTT
TRBD2 NA TRBJ2-1 TRBV4-1 CASSPRLAGGPGNEQFF TGCGCCAGCAGCCCGAGGCTAGCGGGGGGGCCTGGAAATGAGCAGTTCTTC
NA NA TRBJ1-2 TRBV12-5 CASGLALSSGLIGYGYTF TGTGCTAGTGGTTTGGCCTTATCTTCAGGGCTAATAGGCTATGGCTACACCTTC